Listed below are T cell receptor beta chains from one sample, sequenced in a study of T cell responses to AZD1222 COVID-19 vaccine. The table came from immunoSEQ multiplex PCR; TCRdb's copy has only in-frame clones and leaves some out. Among roughly 51,000 clones listed, approximately 86% were seen once. The sequencing here drew on peripheral blood, taken 28 days after the second AZD1222 dose. The receptors derive from an adult who received the AZD1222 COVID-19 vaccine. Both conserved end residues are part of each CDR3. D genes are given only for firm matches. Clone size is stated in some rows and not others, as once, few, many or a class when expanded.

cdr3_nt cdr3_aa clone_size d_call j_call v_call
TGTGCCAGCACGGGACAAAGCCAAGAGACCCAGTACTTC CASTGQSQETQYF NA NA TRBJ2-5 TRBV6-5
TGTGCCAGCAGCGCCGGAGGGGAGGGTCAGCCCCAGCATTTT CASSAGGEGQPQHF NA NA TRBJ1-5 TRBV7-6
TGTGCCAGCTCACTGACTAGCGGGAGTGGCGAGCAGTACTTC CASSLTSGSGEQYF once TRBD2 TRBJ2-7 TRBV18
TGTGCCAGCAGCACCCGGACTAGCGGAATACAAGAGACCCAGTACTTC CASSTRTSGIQETQYF once TRBD2 TRBJ2-5 TRBV7-2
TGCAGCGTTGTGTGGGTTTACTACGAGCAGTTCTTC CSVVWVYYEQFF NA NA TRBJ2-1 TRBV29-1
TGTGCCAGCAGTAAGTCGTATACTCGGGGCGGCTACGAGCAGTACTTC CASSKSYTRGGYEQYF few NA TRBJ2-7 TRBV6-2/TRBV6-3
TGTGCCAGTAGTATGCAGGGTAGCAGGGGAAACACTGAAGCTTTCTTT CASSMQGSRGNTEAFF few NA TRBJ1-1 TRBV19
TGTGCCAGCAGTTCACCCCGGGACTTCTCACAAGATACGCAGTATTTT CASSSPRDFSQDTQYF NA NA TRBJ2-3 TRBV6-5
TGTGCCACCAGCACACGACTAGCGGGAGGTGGAGAGACCCAGTACTTC CATSTRLAGGGETQYF once TRBD2 TRBJ2-5 TRBV15
TGCGCCAGCAGCCAAGATAGGGGCAGGGGAAGCTCCTACGAGCAGTACTTC CASSQDRGRGSSYEQYF NA NA TRBJ2-7 TRBV4-1
TGTGCCAGCAGAGGCTCACTCGCTAGCCGTGCCCACGAGCAGTACTTC CASRGSLASRAHEQYF NA NA TRBJ2-7 TRBV28
TGTGCCAGCAGTGCTCCTGATAGCGGGATATACACAGATACGCAGTATTTT CASSAPDSGIYTDTQYF NA TRBD2 TRBJ2-3 TRBV28
TGTGCCAGCAGCAACGGACTAGCGGGAACCGGGGAGCTGTTTTTT CASSNGLAGTGELFF NA TRBD2 TRBJ2-2 TRBV11-2
TGTGCCACCGCGGTTAGGCACACTGAAGCTTTCTTT CATAVRHTEAFF NA NA TRBJ1-1 TRBV19
TGTGCCAGCAGTTTATTAGGACTTCAATCCTACGAGCAGTACTTC CASSLLGLQSYEQYF NA NA TRBJ2-7 TRBV28
TGTGCCAGCAGCACACAGGGGTGGTTGAATGAGCAGTTCTTC CASSTQGWLNEQFF NA TRBD1 TRBJ2-1 TRBV28
TGTGCCAGCAGCCCCGGGACAGGGCGTTCTCAGCCCCAGCATTTT CASSPGTGRSQPQHF NA TRBD1 TRBJ1-5 TRBV4-2
TGTGCCAGCAGGTTGGGCCGCGCGGCGAACACCGGGGAGCTGTTTTTT CASRLGRAANTGELFF NA NA TRBJ2-2 TRBV5-5
TGCGCCAGCAGCAATATACTAGCGGGCCCCGTTGATACGCAGTATTTT CASSNILAGPVDTQYF NA TRBD2 TRBJ2-3 TRBV4-3
TGCGCCAGCAGTTCCACTGGGACAGGGGTGTACGAGCAGTACTTC CASSSTGTGVYEQYF NA TRBD1 TRBJ2-7 TRBV5-1
TGTGCCAGCAGTTTGGTTCCAGGGGGCAATGAGCAGTTCTTC CASSLVPGGNEQFF NA TRBD1 TRBJ2-1 TRBV28
TGTGCCCTGAGTAGCGGACGGACCAATCAGCCCCAGCATTTT CALSSGRTNQPQHF NA NA TRBJ1-5 TRBV30
TGTGCCAGCAGCTTAAGTACAGGGGAATACGAGCAGTACTTC CASSLSTGEYEQYF NA TRBD1 TRBJ2-7 TRBV7-9
TGCGCCAGCAGAACTACTAGCGGGAGTACAGATACGCAGTATTTT CASRTTSGSTDTQYF NA TRBD2 TRBJ2-3 TRBV4-1
TGTGCCAGCAGCTTAAGCAACACCGGGGAGCTGTTTTTT CASSLSNTGELFF NA NA TRBJ2-2 TRBV7-3
TGTGCCAGCAGTGAAACACAGGGTCCTGGCCACGAGCAGTACTTC CASSETQGPGHEQYF NA NA TRBJ2-7 TRBV2
TGTGCCAGCAGCTTAGGAGCGGGAGGAGCTTATGAGCAGTTCTTC CASSLGAGGAYEQFF NA TRBD2 TRBJ2-1 TRBV7-2
TGTGCCAGCAGCTTAGGTGGCCAGCCGACGGGTCGCAATGAGCAGTTCTTC CASSLGGQPTGRNEQFF NA NA TRBJ2-1 TRBV11-2
TGTGCCAGCAGTCCGGGACTAGCCCCAGATACGCAGTATTTT CASSPGLAPDTQYF NA TRBD2 TRBJ2-3 TRBV28
TGTGCCAGCAGTCTCTACGGGATAAGCGACACCGGGGAGCTGTTTTTT CASSLYGISDTGELFF NA NA TRBJ2-2 TRBV5-6
TGTGCCAGTACCCTGAATGGACCTCTCGATGAGCAGTTCTTC CASTLNGPLDEQFF NA NA TRBJ2-1 TRBV19
TGTGCCAGCAGTTTACGGGTGGACAGTTCCTACGAGCAGTACTTC CASSLRVDSSYEQYF NA NA TRBJ2-7 TRBV28
TGTGCCAGCAGTGAAGACAGGGGGCTGGGAGGCTACACCTTC CASSEDRGLGGYTF NA TRBD1 TRBJ1-2 TRBV6-1
TGTGCCAGCAGAGGGGGAGGCTACAATGAGCAGTTCTTC CASRGGGYNEQFF medium-sized NA TRBJ2-1 TRBV7-9
TGTGCCAGCAGCCGTCCTGACAGGGTCCCCACCGGGGAGCTGTTTTTT CASSRPDRVPTGELFF NA TRBD1 TRBJ2-2 TRBV11-2
TGTGCCAGCAGCGTACATGGGGAAGAGACCCAGTACTTC CASSVHGEETQYF NA NA TRBJ2-5 TRBV9
TGTGCCAGTAGCCCTCCCGGGACCCGGGGGCCCCACGAGCAGTACTTC CASSPPGTRGPHEQYF once NA TRBJ2-7 TRBV19
TGTGCCAGCAGCGAGCAGGGGGGTCGTCAGCCCCAGCATTTT CASSEQGGRQPQHF few TRBD1 TRBJ1-5 TRBV7-9
TGTGCCAGTAGGGGCGGGGACGGGTTCTACGAGCAGTACTTC CASRGGDGFYEQYF once NA TRBJ2-7 TRBV19
TGTGCCAGCAGGTCGGGGGGAGCCGGAAACACCATATATTTT CASRSGGAGNTIYF NA NA TRBJ1-3 TRBV6-5
TGTGCCAGCAGCTTGTGGGGGGGCGGAAACACCATATATTTT CASSLWGGGNTIYF NA NA TRBJ1-3 TRBV5-4
TGTGCCAGTAGTGGAGCGGGGGCCGGACCCGGGGAGCTGTTTTTT CASSGAGAGPGELFF NA TRBD2 TRBJ2-2 TRBV19
TGCGCCAGCAGCCAAGATTCGGCAGGGTGGAATCAGCCCCAGCATTTT CASSQDSAGWNQPQHF once NA TRBJ1-5 TRBV4-3
TGTGCCAGCAGCCCTCGGACAGGGGGTACAGAGACCCAGTACTTC CASSPRTGGTETQYF once TRBD1 TRBJ2-5 TRBV9
TGTGCCAGCAGCATCGGGGGGGCCGAAAATTCACCCCTCCACTTT CASSIGGAENSPLHF NA NA TRBJ1-6 TRBV7-9
TGTGCCAGCAGCACCTCGGGAGCTAACTATGGCTACACCTTC CASSTSGANYGYTF NA NA TRBJ1-2 TRBV7-9
TGTGCCAGCAGCCCAAGTGTGGGCTCCCTAGCGGGGAGGAACACCGGGGAGCTGTTTTTT CASSPSVGSLAGRNTGELFF NA TRBD2 TRBJ2-2 TRBV3-1/TRBV3-2
TGTGCCAGTAGTAAGACCGGGACTAGCCCCATTTACGAGCAGTACTTC CASSKTGTSPIYEQYF NA TRBD2 TRBJ2-7 TRBV19